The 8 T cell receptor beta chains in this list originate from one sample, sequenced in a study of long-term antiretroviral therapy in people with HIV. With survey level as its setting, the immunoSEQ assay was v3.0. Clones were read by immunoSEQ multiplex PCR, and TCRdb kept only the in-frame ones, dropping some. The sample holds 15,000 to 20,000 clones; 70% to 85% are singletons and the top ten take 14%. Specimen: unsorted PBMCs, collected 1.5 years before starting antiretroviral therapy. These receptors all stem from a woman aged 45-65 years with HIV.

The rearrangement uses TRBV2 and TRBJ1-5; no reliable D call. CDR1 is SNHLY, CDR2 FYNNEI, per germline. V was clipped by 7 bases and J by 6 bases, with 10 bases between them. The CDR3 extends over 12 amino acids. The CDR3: CASTETGQPQHF. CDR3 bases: TGTGCCAGCACGGAAACGGGTCAGCCCCAGCATTTT.

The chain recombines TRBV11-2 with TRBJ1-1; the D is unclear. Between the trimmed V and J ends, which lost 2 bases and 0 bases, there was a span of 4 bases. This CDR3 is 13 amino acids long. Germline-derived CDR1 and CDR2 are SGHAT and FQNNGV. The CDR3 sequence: CASSLSMNTEAFF. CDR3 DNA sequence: TGTGCCAGCAGCTTATCCATGAACACTGAAGCTTTCTTT.

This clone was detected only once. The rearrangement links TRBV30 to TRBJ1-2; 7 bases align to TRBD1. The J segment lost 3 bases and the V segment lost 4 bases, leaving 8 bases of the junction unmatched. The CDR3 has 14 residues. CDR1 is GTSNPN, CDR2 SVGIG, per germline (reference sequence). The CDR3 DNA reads TGTGCCTGGATGATGGTCGGGACAGACTATGGCTACACCTTC. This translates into CAWMMVGTDYGYTF.

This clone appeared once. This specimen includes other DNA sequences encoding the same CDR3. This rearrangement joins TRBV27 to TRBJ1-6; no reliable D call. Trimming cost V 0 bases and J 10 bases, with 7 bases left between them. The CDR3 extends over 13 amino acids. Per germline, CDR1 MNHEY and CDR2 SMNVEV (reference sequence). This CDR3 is CASSLSARSPLHF. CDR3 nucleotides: TGTGCCAGCAGTTTATCGGCACGCTCACCCCTCCACTTT.

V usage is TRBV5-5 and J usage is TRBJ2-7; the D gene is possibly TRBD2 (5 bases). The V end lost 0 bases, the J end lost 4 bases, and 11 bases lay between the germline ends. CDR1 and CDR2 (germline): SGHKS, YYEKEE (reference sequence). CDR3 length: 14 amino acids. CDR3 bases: TGTGCCAGCAGCTTGGGCGGATCGGGGTACGAGCAGTACGTC. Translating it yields CASSLGGSGYEQYV.

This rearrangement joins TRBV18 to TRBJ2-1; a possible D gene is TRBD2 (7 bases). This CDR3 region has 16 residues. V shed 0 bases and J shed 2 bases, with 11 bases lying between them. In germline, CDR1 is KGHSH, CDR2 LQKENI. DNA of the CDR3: TGTGCCAGCTCACCACCGGGAGGGGGGGCCTACAATGAGCAGTTCTTC. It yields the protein CASSPPGGGAYNEQFF. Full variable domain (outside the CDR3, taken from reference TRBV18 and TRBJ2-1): NAGVMQNPRHLVRRRGQEARLRCSPMKGHSHVYWYRQLPEEGLKFMVYLQKENIIDESGMPKERFSAEFPKEGPSILRIQQVVRGDSAAYFCASSPPGGGAYNEQFFGPGTRLTVL.

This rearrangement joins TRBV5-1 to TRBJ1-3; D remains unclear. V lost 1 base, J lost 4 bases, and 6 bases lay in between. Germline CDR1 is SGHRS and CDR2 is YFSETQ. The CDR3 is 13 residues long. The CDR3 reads CASSLMGGNTIYF. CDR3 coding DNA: TGCGCCAGCAGCTTGATGGGCGGAAACACCATATATTTT.

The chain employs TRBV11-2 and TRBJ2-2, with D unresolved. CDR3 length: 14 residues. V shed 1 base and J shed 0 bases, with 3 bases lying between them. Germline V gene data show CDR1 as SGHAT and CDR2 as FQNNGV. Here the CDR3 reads CASSLGPNTGELFF. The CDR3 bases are TGTGCCAGCAGCTTAGGACCGAACACCGGGGAGCTGTTTTTT.